This T cell receptor (beta chain) was observed in a study of blood T cell repertoires in COVID-19. Overall study: Donors in the United States, Italy and Spain gave samples during acute or convalescent COVID-19. Sample material is recorded as cDNA or gDNA derived from T cells, B-cell-depleted T cells, or PBMCs.

The V gene's germline CDR1 is SGDLS and CDR2 YYNGEE. The CDR3 length is 15 residues. The V and J ends lost 2 bases and 3 bases, in that order; junction bases with no gene match: 8. Study processing details: Scientists estimated how many nucleated cells there were by amplifying reference gene primers. Measured with immunoSEQ multiplex PCR; TCRdb has only the in-frame clones, and not every one. D and trimming come from the DNA, and the V and J calls and clone size come from that table. Of 90,000 to 120,000 clones in the sample, around nine tenths are singletons; the top ten hold approximately 5%. Sequenced sample: peripheral blood. The origin of this receptor is a human donor in a cohort sampled during active COVID-19. The rearrangement uses TRBV9 and TRBJ2-7, with 7 bases aligning to TRBD2. The DNA for the CDR3 is TGTGCCAGCAGCGTCTCCCCCCGGGGGGACTACGAGCAGTACTTC. Translated: CASSVSPRGDYEQYF.